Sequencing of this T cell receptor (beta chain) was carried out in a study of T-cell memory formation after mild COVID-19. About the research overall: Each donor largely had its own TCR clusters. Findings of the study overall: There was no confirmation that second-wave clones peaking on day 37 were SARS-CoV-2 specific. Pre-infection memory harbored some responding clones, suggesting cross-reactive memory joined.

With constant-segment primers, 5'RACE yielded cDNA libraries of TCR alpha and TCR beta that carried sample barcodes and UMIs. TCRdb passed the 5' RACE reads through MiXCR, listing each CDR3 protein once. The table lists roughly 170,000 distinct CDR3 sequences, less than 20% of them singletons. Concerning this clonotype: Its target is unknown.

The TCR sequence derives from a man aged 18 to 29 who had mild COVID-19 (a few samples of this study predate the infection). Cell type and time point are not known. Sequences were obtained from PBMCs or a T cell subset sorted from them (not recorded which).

The CDR3 is CASSPATEAHYGYTF. CDR3 DNA sequence: TGTGCCAGCAGTCCCGCCACTGAGGCCCACTATGGCTACACCTTC. The V and J genes are TRBV28 and TRBJ1-2, with D unclear. Germline CDR1 is MDHEN and CDR2 is SYDVKM. V dropped 5 bases and J dropped 3 bases, with 16 bases sitting between them. The length of the CDR3 is 15 residues.